Reported below is one TCR beta chain. The antigen remains unidentified. The junction does not match germline at one end; this may be a read error. Produced via immunoSEQ multiplex PCR; TCRdb's table is partial and in-frame only. Of some 500,000 clones listed, 80% to 90% are singletons. This sample was included in a study of Ad26.COV2.S vaccination and SARS-CoV-2 variants. Across the study: Participants got Ad26.COV2.S intramuscularly, once or twice 56 days apart. Study results and caveats: Recipients given vaccine exceeded placebo recipients in spike-specific TCR breadth.

The CDR3 is made up of 13 amino acids. The germline V gene has CDR1 LNHDA and CDR2 SQIVND (reference sequence). Stated treatment: 15 to 20 received Ad26.COV2.S at low or high dose, single or two shots; about 5 received placebo; per-sample allocation not given. Day 63 after the first vaccine or placebo injection was the time point for sampling. Wuhan-strain SARS-CoV-2 spike was expressed by the Ad26 vector that made up the vaccine. The receptor was isolated from a person aged 18 to 59 who received the Ad26.COV2.S COVID-19 vaccine or a placebo. The chain carries TRBV19 and TRBJ2-7, with unresolved D. This material consisted of peripheral blood, taken in a trial of Ad26.COV2.S vaccine versus placebo. The CDR3 sequence is CLTRWGPSYEQYF. The DNA for the CDR3 is TGCCTCACACGTTGGGGTCCCTCCTACGAGCAGTACTTC.